These 18 T cell receptor beta chains were sequenced from one sample in a study of blood T cell repertoires in COVID-19. Using immunoSEQ multiplex PCR, the repertoire was profiled, and TCRdb retains in-frame clones only, with some absent. The data show about 200,000 clones, with 86% seen just once and roughly 4.5% held by the top ten. Material for sequencing was PBMCs or T cells enriched from blood (not recorded which). These receptors were obtained from a woman under 40 who had been exposed to COVID-19.

The V and J genes are TRBV11-2 and TRBJ2-3; D perhaps matches TRBD1 (6 bases). This CDR3 is 14 amino acids long. CDR1 and CDR2 from the germline V gene are SGHAT and FQNNGV. The ends were cut back, 4 bases at V and 4 bases at J, with 12 bases in the middle. The CDR3 is CASSSTTGADTQYF. CDR3 sequence (DNA): TGTGCCAGCAGCTCCACGACAGGCGCAGATACGCAGTATTTT.

The J gene is TRBJ1-6, the V gene TRBV9; D may be TRBD1 (5 bases). The ends were cut back, 0 bases at V and 3 bases at J, with 7 bases in the middle. Germline loops: CDR1 SGDLS, CDR2 YYNGEE. The CDR3 is 15 residues long. The CDR3 DNA reads as TGTGCCAGCAGCGTAGAGACAGACTATAATTCACCCCTCCACTTT. As protein: CASSVETDYNSPLHF.

This clone was detected only once. The chain recombines TRBV5-4 with TRBJ2-3; 7 bases are shared with TRBD1. Germline assignment: CDR1 SGHNT and CDR2 YYREEE (reference sequence). The trim removed 1 base at V and 4 bases at J, leaving 0 bases unmatched. The CDR3 has 13 amino acids. The CDR3 loop is CASSLQGADTQYF. DNA of the CDR3: TGTGCCAGCAGCTTGCAGGGGGCAGATACGCAGTATTTT.

The rearrangement links TRBV5-5 to TRBJ2-1; 13 bases agree with TRBD2. The CDR3 sequence is 18 residues long. Germline CDR1 is SGHKS and CDR2 is YYEKEE (reference sequence). V trimming: 4 bases; J trimming: 0 bases; junction bases outside the gene matches: 7. The CDR3 region has the DNA TGTGCCAGCAGCGAGACTAGCGGGGGGCCAAGCTCCTACAATGAGCAGTTCTTC. It specifies CASSETSGGPSSYNEQFF.

The V call is TRBV27, the J call TRBJ1-6; unclear D gene. V dropped 3 bases and J dropped 4 bases, with 13 bases sitting between them. The CDR3 sequence is 16 residues long. Germline CDR1 MNHEY, CDR2 SMNVEV (reference sequence). For the CDR3, the DNA is TGTGCCAGCAGTTTTACAGCTCTGGGTTATAATTCACCCCTCCACTTT. Protein: CASSFTALGYNSPLHF.

CDR3 coding DNA: TGTGCCAGCAGTGAACTTGGGACAGGGTACCACAATGAGCAGTTCTTC. Residues: CASSELGTGYHNEQFF. The chain carries TRBV2 and TRBJ2-1, with TRBD1 identical over 9 bases. CDR3 length: 16 residues. The trim removed 2 bases at V and 5 bases at J, leaving 7 bases unmatched. CDR1 and CDR2 from the germline V gene are SNHLY and FYNNEI.

The chain has TRBV18 and TRBJ1-2; 7 nucleotides agree with TRBD1. Unmatched junction bases numbered 4, after V lost 4 bases and J lost 8 bases. This CDR3 is 12 amino acids long. Germline V gene data show CDR1 as KGHSH and CDR2 as LQKENI. In DNA, the CDR3 is TGTGCCAGCTCACAACAGGGGCACGGCTACACCTTC. It specifies CASSQQGHGYTF.

The chain is built from TRBV28 and TRBJ2-5; D not certain. Trimming took off 3 bases at V and 7 bases at J, with 9 bases between the two ends. CDR1 MDHEN and CDR2 SYDVKM come from the germline V gene. This CDR3 comprises 12 residues. CDR3: CASSFVAGTQYF. The CDR3 bases are TGTGCCAGCAGTTTCGTGGCAGGGACCCAGTACTTC.

The DNA for the CDR3 is TGTGCCTGGAGGGAGACAGGGGGCTATGGCTACACCTTC. Translating it yields CAWRETGGYGYTF. The chain employs TRBV30 and TRBJ1-2; 9 bases line up with TRBD1. Unmatched junction bases numbered 3, after V lost 3 bases and J lost 4 bases. The length of the CDR3 is 13 residues. The germline V gene encodes CDR1 GTSNPN and CDR2 SVGIG (reference sequence).

This clone has only one observation. This chain connects TRBV6-5 to TRBJ1-2; TRBD1 aligns across 7 bases. CDR1 is MNHEY, CDR2 SVGAGI, per germline. CDR3 length: 13 residues. V shed 6 bases, J shed 6 bases, and the junction held 7 bases outside the gene matches. This CDR3 reads CASSGTALNGYTF. CDR3 bases: TGTGCCAGCAGCGGGACAGCCCTTAATGGCTACACCTTC.

This clone was seen a single time. The chain combines TRBV9 with TRBJ2-7; 8 nucleotides match TRBD1. The germline gives CDR1 SGDLS, CDR2 YYNGEE. V dropped 3 bases and J dropped 0; count of bases not matched to a gene: 11. The CDR3 contains 17 residues. DNA of the CDR3: TGTGCCAGCAGCGCCCACTCGGGACAGGCGAGCTCCTACGAGCAGTACTTC. Translated, it gives CASSAHSGQASSYEQYF.

V usage is TRBV5-8 and J usage is TRBJ1-2, with D perhaps matching TRBD1 (6 bases). Germline V gene lookup returns CDR1 SGHTS and CDR2 YDEGEE. This CDR3 comprises 13 residues. V was clipped by 3 bases and J by 8 bases, with 14 bases between them. The CDR3 sequence is CASSWDTKGGYTF. The CDR3 region has the DNA TGTGCCAGCAGCTGGGACACGAAGGGGGGCTACACCTTC.

V usage is TRBV3-1 (or the pseudogene TRBV3-2) and J usage is TRBJ2-1; possible D gene TRBD2, 5 bases. V was clipped by 0 bases and J by 3 bases, with 15 bases between them. Per germline, CDR1 LGHDT and CDR2 YNNKEL (reference sequence). CDR3 length: 17 amino acids. CDR3 coding DNA: TGTGCCAGCAGCCAAGATGGAACCGGGAATTTCTACAATGAGCAGTTCTTC. Its protein product is CASSQDGTGNFYNEQFF.

The rearrangement uses TRBV6-5 and TRBJ2-7; D might be TRBD2 (6 bases). Trimming took off 6 bases at V and 0 bases at J, with 15 bases between the two ends. Germline assignment: CDR1 MNHEY and CDR2 SVGAGI. The CDR3 is made up of 15 amino acids. CDR3 amino acids: CASSSVGGYSYEQYF. For the CDR3, the DNA is TGTGCCAGCAGCTCGGTCGGAGGGTACTCCTACGAGCAGTACTTC.

The rearrangement links TRBV5-1 to TRBJ2-1, with D possibly being TRBD2 (5 bases). This CDR3 has 14 amino acids. V gave up 3 bases and J gave up 2 bases, with 9 bases separating them. CDR1 is SGHRS, CDR2 YFSETQ, per germline. The CDR3 protein is CASSWVGTYNEQFF. The CDR3 nucleotides are TGCGCCAGCAGCTGGGTCGGGACCTACAATGAGCAGTTCTTC.

The rearrangement uses TRBV10-3 and TRBJ1-2; possibly TRBD1 for D (6 bases). Germline CDR1 is ENHRY and CDR2 is SYGVKD. V was cut by 3 bases and J by 8 bases, with 16 bases left in between. The CDR3 has 14 residues. CDR3 sequence: CAISDITGIRGYTF. The CDR3 DNA is TGTGCCATCAGTGATATTACAGGGATCAGGGGCTACACCTTC.

V usage is TRBV5-1 and J usage is TRBJ2-2, with a possible D match to TRBD2 (6 bases). Germline V gene data show CDR1 as SGHRS and CDR2 as YFSETQ. Deletions cut 1 base from V and 0 bases from J, with 10 bases between. The length of the CDR3 is 16 residues. DNA of the CDR3: TGCGCCAGCAGCTTGATCCCGGGGGCGAACACCGGGGAGCTGTTTTTT. It encodes CASSLIPGANTGELFF.

For the CDR3, the DNA is TGCGCCAGCAGCCAAGCGCAGGAACTCTTCTACGAGCAGTACTTC. Translating it yields CASSQAQELFYEQYF. The rearrangement uses TRBV4-1 and TRBJ2-7; D ambiguous. CDR1 and CDR2 (germline): MGHRA, YSYEKL. The CDR3 contains 15 residues. The V gene lost 1 base and the J gene lost 3 bases, with 13 bases spanning the gap.